This T cell receptor beta chain appears in the sequencing data of a study of cytomegalovirus exposure and HLA in healthy donors. While unrecorded immune exposures were likely, the donors were nominally healthy when sampled. This CDR3 has 14 residues. Unmatched junction bases numbered 3, after V lost 0 bases and J lost 7 bases. CDR1 is SGHRS and CDR2 is YFSETQ in the germline V gene. Primers included in the PCR were 60 Vbeta and 13 Jbeta primers. Assay: immunoSEQ multiplex PCR; the TCRdb copy retains only in-frame clones and omits some. The table gives 65,000 to 95,000 clones; the top ten clones make up around 4.4% of it.

This receptor was taken from a man younger than 40 in good health and CMV-seronegative. The J gene is TRBJ2-1, the V gene TRBV5-1; 8 bases are shared with TRBD1. Specimen: PBMCs. The CDR3 region is CASSLAGQGNEQFF. The CDR3 region has the DNA TGCGCCAGCAGCTTGGCCGGACAGGGAAATGAGCAGTTCTTC.